The 18 T cell receptor beta chains reported below all come from one sample, sequenced in a study of cytomegalovirus exposure and HLA in healthy donors. The PCR used 60 Vbeta and 13 Jbeta primers. TCRdb keeps only in-frame clones here, not all; method: immunoSEQ multiplex PCR. This sample has about 150,000 clones, with 65% to 85% found just once. The sample comprised PBMCs. The receptors originated from a man aged 18 to 30 in good health and CMV-seronegative.

The chain is built from TRBV2 and TRBJ1-5; D is unresolved. V lost 3 bases and J lost 2, with 8 bases in between. CDR3 size: 14 residues. CDR1 SNHLY and CDR2 FYNNEI come from the germline V gene. The chain's CDR3 is CASSEWQGNQPQHF. In nucleotides, the CDR3 is TGTGCCAGCAGTGAGTGGCAGGGCAATCAGCCCCAGCATTTT.

This sequence joins TRBV5-1 and TRBJ2-4, with a possible D match to TRBD1 (5 bases). Trimming removed 1 base from V and 6 bases from J, with 20 bases in between. From germline, CDR1 is SGHRS and CDR2 YFSETQ. This CDR3 comprises 17 residues. As DNA, the CDR3 is TGCGCCAGCAGCTTGCGTTCTCTCTCCCTAGGGGTAAACATTCAGTACTTC. As protein: CASSLRSLSLGVNIQYF. Filled out from reference TRBV5-1 and TRBJ2-4, the complete variable domain reads KAGVTQTPRYLIKTRGQQVTLSCSPISGHRSVSWYQQTPGQGLQFLFEYFSETQRNKGNFPGRFSGRQFSNSRSEMNVSTLELGDSALYLCASSLRSLSLGVNIQYFGAGTRLSVL.

V gene TRBV5-1 combines with J gene TRBJ2-7; 7 bases are shared with TRBD2. Trimming cost V 0 bases and J 6 bases; bases outside gene matches: 6. The V gene's germline CDR1 is SGHRS and CDR2 YFSETQ. There are 14 residues in the CDR3. In DNA, the CDR3 is TGCGCCAGCAGCTTGGCGTCGGGGGGTGGCGAGCAGTACGTC. Translation: CASSLASGGGEQYV.

The chain links TRBV18 to TRBJ2-3, with 8 positions matching TRBD1. The CDR3 is made up of 13 amino acids. Germline V gene sequence: CDR1 KGHSH, CDR2 LQKENI. The V gene end was trimmed by 1 base and the J gene end by 6 bases; junction bases not matched to a gene: 0. The CDR3 here is CASSPRDRDTQYF. The CDR3 DNA reads TGTGCCAGCTCACCACGGGACAGGGATACGCAGTATTTT.

J is TRBJ2-1 and V is TRBV6-5; 11 bases line up with TRBD2. The CDR3 is 14 residues long. The germline CDR1 and CDR2 sequences are MNHEY and SVGAGI. The junction had 4 bases not matched to a gene; V was cut back by 1 base and J by 11 bases. CDR3 protein: CASSYLTSGGQQFF. Written as DNA, the CDR3 is TGTGCCAGCAGTTACTTAACTAGCGGGGGCCAGCAGTTCTTC.

V is TRBV25-1 and J is TRBJ1-2, with D uncertain. The germline V and J ends were trimmed by 3 bases and 4 bases, with 3 bases remaining between them. CDR3 length: 11 residues. Germline CDR1 is MGHDK and CDR2 is SYGVNS. In nucleotides, the CDR3 is TGTGCCAGCAGTGACCTCTATGGCTACACCTTC. Its translation is CASSDLYGYTF.

The rearrangement links TRBV11-1 to TRBJ2-3; 9 bases are shared with TRBD2. This CDR3 is 17 amino acids long. J gave up 4 bases and V 5 bases, and 13 bases lay outside the gene matches. Germline V gene sequence: CDR1 SGHAT, CDR2 FQDESV (reference sequence). CDR3 sequence reads: CASSGERGGAAADTQYF. CDR3 DNA sequence: TGTGCCAGCAGCGGGGAACGCGGGGGGGCCGCCGCAGATACGCAGTATTTT.

This CDR3 reads CASSLGPSGGSLDTQYF. CDR3 DNA: TGTGCCAGCAGCTTAGGTCCGTCAGGGGGAAGTTTGGATACGCAGTATTTT. J is TRBJ2-3 and V is TRBV7-2, with 7 bases matching TRBD1. The V gene end was trimmed by 1 base and the J gene end by 6 bases; junction bases not matched to a gene: 13. The CDR3 runs 17 residues. The V gene's germline CDR1 is SGHTA and CDR2 FQGNSA.

The chain employs TRBV28 and TRBJ1-2; D remains unclear. CDR1 is MDHEN, CDR2 SYDVKM, per germline. This CDR3 has 14 amino acids. V shed 6 bases and J shed 4 bases, with 15 bases lying between them. CDR3 protein: CASRGGSVGYGYTF. The CDR3 coding sequence is TGTGCCAGCAGAGGAGGATCCGTAGGCTATGGCTACACCTTC.

The J gene is TRBJ1-4, the V gene TRBV27, with D uncertain. Germline CDR1 is MNHEY and CDR2 is SMNVEV (reference sequence). V was trimmed by 5 bases and J by 7 bases, leaving 14 bases between them. The CDR3 contains 14 residues. CDR3 sequence reads: CASSPSQTGEKLFF. The DNA of the CDR3 is TGTGCCAGCAGTCCCTCCCAGACGGGTGAAAAACTGTTTTTT.

V is TRBV7-3 and J is TRBJ1-2; D possibly corresponds to TRBD1 (5 bases). The CDR3 runs 14 residues. Trimming cost V 3 bases and J 4 bases, with 12 bases left between them. Germline loops: CDR1 SGHTA, CDR2 FQGTGA. The CDR3 spells CASSLSGGGYGYTF. CDR3 nucleotides: TGTGCCAGCAGCTTGAGCGGCGGGGGCTATGGCTACACCTTC.

This clone has just a few counts. At one of its ends the junction is not consistent with the germline gene, which may arise from a read error. The V gene is TRBV4-1, the J gene TRBJ2-6; D is perhaps TRBD1 (5 bases). Germline V gene sequence: CDR1 MGHRA, CDR2 YSYEKL. CDR3 size: 17 residues. This CDR3 reads CASSQDRGFSGANGLTF. In DNA, the CDR3 is TGCGCCAGCAGCCAAGATAGGGGATTCTCTGGGGCCAACGGCCTGACTTTC.

This clone occurred a few times. The sample holds other DNA sequences that translate to the same CDR3. The chain uses TRBV29-1 and TRBJ1-1; D is uncertain. The CDR3 contains 11 residues. From germline, CDR1 is SQVTM and CDR2 ANQGSEA. V was clipped by 4 bases and J by 3 bases, with 6 bases between them. The CDR3 nucleotides are TGCAGCGTTGGCGGGGACACTGAAGCTTTCTTT. As protein: CSVGGDTEAFF.

CDR3 coding DNA: TGTGCCTGGTCAGCGGGGATGTACAATGAGCAGTTCTTC. This encodes CAWSAGMYNEQFF. The chain has TRBV30 and TRBJ2-1; 7 nucleotides match TRBD2. The V and J ends lost 5 bases and 4 bases, in that order; junction bases with no gene match: 5. The CDR3 totals 13 residues. Germline CDR1 and CDR2: GTSNPN and SVGIG (reference sequence).

This chain connects TRBV5-4 to TRBJ2-1; 8 nucleotides agree with TRBD1. The germline CDR1 and CDR2 sequences are SGHNT and YYREEE (reference sequence). The length of the CDR3 is 18 residues. V shed 9 bases, J shed 0 bases, and the junction held 17 bases outside the gene matches. In DNA form, the CDR3 reads TGTGCCACCCAGCCCGGGACAGGCGAAAAATACTCCTACAATGAGCAGTTCTTC. It specifies CATQPGTGEKYSYNEQFF.

This clone is a singleton in its sample. The rearrangement joins TRBV7-6 to TRBJ2-7; possible D gene TRBD1, 6 bases. The V gene's germline CDR1 is SGHVS and CDR2 FNYEAQ. The V and J ends lost 5 bases and 3 bases respectively, with 20 bases between them. The CDR3 is 16 amino acids. The CDR3 bases are TGTGCCAGCAGCCCCGGGACACCCTACAGGGTCTACGAGCAGTACGTC. Protein: CASSPGTPYRVYEQYV.

The V gene is TRBV5-6, the J gene TRBJ2-1; maybe TRBD2 (5 bases). CDR3 size: 15 residues. Germline CDR1 SGHDT, CDR2 YYEEEE. Trimming removed 6 bases at V and 3 bases at J, with 16 bases between. The CDR3 DNA reads TGTGCCAGCAATTTGGCCGGACTCAACTACAATGAGCAGTTCTTC. As protein: CASNLAGLNYNEQFF.

The rearrangement joins TRBV28 to TRBJ2-5; TRBD1 might be the D (6 bases). The CDR3 sequence is 16 residues long. Germline values: CDR1 MDHEN, CDR2 SYDVKM. Trimming shortened V by 5 bases and J by 1 base, and 17 bases separated the two germline ends. The CDR3 loop reads CASSATTGTPQETQYF. For the CDR3, the DNA is TGTGCCAGCAGTGCAACAACCGGGACACCCCAAGAGACCCAGTACTTC.